This T cell receptor beta chain was sequenced in a study of blood T cell repertoires in COVID-19. From germline, CDR1 is SQVTM and CDR2 ANQGSEA. The CDR3 loop spans 13 amino acids. V lost 6 bases, J lost 11 bases, and 22 bases lay in between. Authors' methods: Amplifying reference gene primers gave estimates of nucleated cell counts. The method was immunoSEQ multiplex PCR; TCRdb's version includes in-frame clones alone and lacks a portion of them. V, J and clone size derive from that table, while D and trimming were established from the DNA sequence. Counted here are 200,000 or so clones, roughly 76% occurring once; the ten biggest clones make up roughly 12%.

The chain joins TRBV29-1 to TRBJ1-1; D perhaps matches TRBD1 (5 bases). The material sequenced was peripheral blood. This sequence was found in a woman of 80 years or more with COVID-19, enrolled during active disease. CDR3 nucleotide sequence: TGCAGCGTGGAGGGACCGTTTAGGGGCGTCGCTTTCTTT. It encodes CSVEGPFRGVAFF.